This TCR beta chain comes out of a study of monozygotic twins with inflammatory bowel disease. Study-wide results and caveats: Diversity of TCRbeta measured by inverse Simpson was lower in IBD patients than in healthy co-twins.

CDR3 length: 13 residues. In germline, CDR1 is SGDLS, CDR2 YYNGEE. TCRdb reprocessed the 5' RACE reads, keeping one entry per CDR3 protein, no DNA. This repertoire includes approximately 400,000 distinct CDR3 sequences. In regard to this clonotype: Antigen: not known.

The sample was blood. The gene calls are TRBV9 and TRBJ2-1; TCRdb's D gene call, TRBD1, goes unchecked for lack of DNA. The sequence derives from a human donor with ulcerative colitis or Crohn's disease, or a healthy co-twin of an affected twin (not recorded which). The CDR3 sequence is CASSVARANEQFF.